Below, 14 T cell receptor beta chains from the same sample are listed, as sequenced in a study of technical replicates of blood from a few donors. The table came from immunoSEQ multiplex PCR; TCRdb's copy has only in-frame clones and leaves some out. The sample includes around 89,000 clones, 90% to 95% of them seen just once. The sample was T cells isolated from PBMCs. These TCRs come from a human donor in good health.

This chain joins TRBV4-1 and TRBJ2-1, with 10 bases identical to TRBD2. The CDR3 loop spans 17 amino acids. CDR1 and CDR2 from the germline V gene are MGHRA and YSYEKL. Trimming at V came to 0 bases and at J to 4 bases, leaving 6 bases not matched to a gene. The CDR3 here is CASSQDWGTSEYNEQFF. The DNA of the CDR3 is TGCGCCAGCAGCCAAGATTGGGGGACTAGCGAGTACAATGAGCAGTTCTTC.

The chain links TRBV29-1 to TRBJ2-2; tentative D call: TRBD1 (5 bases). CDR3 size: 18 residues. The germline CDR1 and CDR2 sequences are SQVTM and ANQGSEA. V dropped 5 bases and J dropped 0 bases, with 22 bases sitting between them. The CDR3 DNA reads TGCAGCGTTATTGGTTATCCTAGTAGGGGCTCGAACACCGGGGAGCTGTTTTTT. Translated, it gives CSVIGYPSRGSNTGELFF.

V and J are TRBV29-1 and TRBJ2-7; a possible D gene is TRBD2 (6 bases). The length of the CDR3 is 13 residues. Germline V gene lookup returns CDR1 SQVTM and CDR2 ANQGSEA. The V and J ends lost 4 bases and 1 base respectively, with 11 bases between them. CDR3 coding DNA: TGCAGCGTTGTGATAGGACTATCCTACGAGCAGTACTTC. This encodes CSVVIGLSYEQYF.

V gene TRBV6-1 combines with J gene TRBJ2-7; the D gene is possibly TRBD1 (5 bases). Germline V gives CDR1 MNHNS, CDR2 SASEGT. The CDR3 length is 15 residues. The germline V and J ends were trimmed by 0 bases and 1 base, with 10 bases remaining between them. The CDR3 loop reads CASSEAQAGSYEQYF. In DNA form, the CDR3 reads TGTGCCAGCAGTGAAGCACAGGCAGGGTCCTACGAGCAGTACTTC.

The chain carries TRBV30 and TRBJ1-3; no clear D. The V gene's germline CDR1 is GTSNPN and CDR2 SVGIG (reference sequence). V gave up 3 bases and J gave up 4 bases, with 10 bases separating them. This CDR3 is built from 13 residues. The DNA of the CDR3 is TGTGCCTGGAGGCTCGGAGGCGGAAACACCATATATTTT. It codes for CAWRLGGGNTIYF.

This chain connects TRBV4-1 to TRBJ2-1, with a weak D call TRBD2 (5 bases). The germline CDR1 and CDR2 sequences are MGHRA and YSYEKL. Trimming left V 1 base short and J 1 base short, with 17 bases between. The CDR3 is made up of 18 amino acids. This chain's CDR3 is CASSQAWARATSYNEQFF. CDR3 DNA sequence: TGCGCCAGCAGCCAAGCCTGGGCGAGGGCTACGTCCTACAATGAGCAGTTCTTC.

The rearrangement links TRBV5-1 to TRBJ2-2, with 8 bases aligning to TRBD2. The germline V gene encodes CDR1 SGHRS and CDR2 YFSETQ. Germline trimming cut 4 bases from V and 2 bases from J; bases unmatched to any gene: 10. CDR3 length: 17 residues. This chain's CDR3 is CASSKPNRGGNTGELFF. For the CDR3, the DNA is TGCGCCAGCAGCAAACCCAACCGGGGGGGCAACACCGGGGAGCTGTTTTTT.

This chain connects TRBV11-2 to TRBJ2-3, with 8 bases aligning to TRBD2. The length of the CDR3 is 16 residues. The junction had 9 bases not matched to a gene; V was cut back by 1 base and J by 6 bases. The germline V gene encodes CDR1 SGHAT and CDR2 FQNNGV. CDR3 protein: CASSLAPAGVRDTQYF. In nucleotides, the CDR3 is TGTGCCAGCAGCTTAGCTCCAGCGGGGGTCAGGGATACGCAGTATTTT.

J is TRBJ1-1 and V is TRBV2; D not resolved. CDR1 is SNHLY, CDR2 FYNNEI, per germline. The CDR3 loop spans 12 amino acids. Trimming pared 3 bases from V and 4 bases from J, leaving 6 bases between. DNA of the CDR3: TGTGCCAGCAGTGACTTCGTCACTGAAGCTTTCTTT. This translates into CASSDFVTEAFF.

The chain employs TRBV6-1 and TRBJ1-6; 9 bases map to TRBD1. Germline V gene data show CDR1 as MNHNS and CDR2 as SASEGT. There are 14 residues in the CDR3. V lost 6 bases, J lost 9 bases, and 6 bases stayed unmatched. CDR3 DNA: TGTGCCAGCAGGGAACAGGGGGCAAGTTCACCCCTCCACTTT. Translation: CASREQGASSPLHF.

This clone came up once. This chain joins TRBV6-1 and TRBJ1-6; TRBD1 matches 9 bases. The CDR3 has 14 residues. CDR1 is MNHNS, CDR2 SASEGT, per germline. Unmatched junction bases numbered 6, after V lost 6 bases and J lost 9 bases. CDR3 sequence (DNA): TGTGCCAGCAGCCCACAGGGGGCAGGTTCACCCCTCCACTTT. Protein product: CASSPQGAGSPLHF.

This clone occurred once. The chain is built from TRBV2 and TRBJ1-2; 11 bases map to TRBD1. CDR1 and CDR2 from the germline V gene are SNHLY and FYNNEI. After removal of 10 bases from V and 9 bases from J, the junction contained 16 bases not matched to a gene. This CDR3 has 15 amino acids. CDR3 DNA sequence: TGTGCCAACACCGGGACAGGGGGGGACGAGAAAAGCTACACCTTC. Encoded protein: CANTGTGGDEKSYTF.

The gene calls are TRBV2 and TRBJ2-2; tentatively, D is TRBD2 (5 bases). V shed 7 bases and J shed 5 bases, with 14 bases lying between them. The CDR3 consists of 14 residues. In germline, CDR1 is SNHLY, CDR2 FYNNEI. This CDR3 reads CASKGVWKTGELFF. The CDR3 DNA follows: TGTGCCAGCAAGGGAGTGTGGAAAACCGGGGAGCTGTTTTTT.

The J gene is TRBJ2-2, the V gene TRBV4-2, with 9 positions matching TRBD2. Germline V gives CDR1 LGHNA, CDR2 YNFKEQ. Unmatched junction bases numbered 4, after V lost 0 bases and J lost 5 bases. The CDR3 has 16 residues. Here the CDR3 DNA reads TGTGCCAGCAGCCAAGAAAGACTAGCGGTAACCGGGGAGCTGTTTTTT. Its translation is CASSQERLAVTGELFF.